This T cell receptor beta chain was retrieved from a study of blood T cell repertoires in COVID-19. Looking at the study overall: Sample material is recorded as cDNA or gDNA derived from T cells, B-cell-depleted T cells, or PBMCs.

The germline V and J ends were trimmed by 7 bases and 3 bases, with 15 bases remaining between them. The CDR3 loop spans 15 amino acids. Germline V gene lookup returns CDR1 SNHLY and CDR2 FYNNEI. Profiled with immunoSEQ multiplex PCR; TCRdb holds only in-frame clones, not every one. Found here are some 280,000 clones, just over 85% of them singletons; the top ten hold 3%. This chain uses TRBV2 with TRBJ1-4, with D perhaps matching TRBD1 (6 bases). This receptor was identified in a woman in her twenties or thirties with active or convalescent COVID-19. The sample taken for sequencing was peripheral blood. CDR3 sequence: CASKNTGSPNEKLFF. In nucleotides, the CDR3 is TGTGCCAGCAAAAATACAGGGTCGCCTAATGAAAAACTGTTTTTT.